These T cell receptor beta chains were read from a single sample in a study of human T cells and chemical hapten exposure. TCRdb reanalysed the RACE reads using MiXCR and keeps one entry per CDR3 protein. Of about 69,000 distinct CDR3 sequences detected, around 10% appear once; the ten largest clones hold around 6.8%. The sample here was whole blood, taken in connection with sensitization to the hapten diphenylcyclopropenone (DPC). The source of these receptors is a woman aged 50 to 60 with alopecia areata. Some clones in this sample may be carry-over from other donors' samples. The conserved cysteine and the conserved F or W are not part of the CDR3 here.

V gene	CDR3 protein
TRBV6-2/TRBV6-3	ASRRGPADEAEAF
TRBV19	ASSPTAPGAKNIQY
TRBV18	ASSPPGQVFLAF
TRBV5-1	ASSSGSVDTQY
TRBV27	ASRGQALAAYNEQF
TRBV29-1	SAERETQY
TRBV7-2	ASSRSWTSGRSSYEQY
TRBV29-1	SVTRDSSYGEQY
TRBV11-2	ASSQTSGSFEQF
TRBV9	ASSVGGFLAEAF
TRBV19	ASSDWASGGDTQY
TRBV11-1	ASSPDRYTEAF
TRBV7-3	ASSSGPGVGDTQY
TRBV7-9	ASRLSGAGNTIY
TRBV7-2	ASSKRTSGTRTSYNEQF
TRBV7-9	ASSIGTGFSGELF
TRBV7-2	ASSLGPRSNEQF
TRBV12-3/TRBV12-4	ASSLAGMNTEAF
TRBV6-2/TRBV6-3	ASTQDRALTEAF
TRBV7-6	ASSRGQENTEAF
TRBV29-1	SVDGSGNEQF
TRBV15	ATSRDRRIQPQH
TRBV20-1	SAPRLGQALGGYT
TRBV11-2	ASSTPRGSQAF
TRBV12-3/TRBV12-4	ASSRQVGSNQPQH
TRBV5-1	ASSTGAMVLGKSPGEQY
TRBV20-1	SGLDGPSETQY
TRBV19	ASSISTSGDSPLH
TRBV10-3	AISEGVEIYGYT
TRBV4-1	ASSQDRARSPRNTIY
TRBV3-1	ASSQGRGENTEAF
TRBV2	ASSRDRNYGYT
TRBV7-3	ASSPNTNTGELF
TRBV7-9	ASSQWTANTEAF
TRBV5-1	ASSLDAGRKLF
TRBV5-6	ASSLATGELF
TRBV3-1	ASSPSKAAGELF
TRBV2	ASRPPGLATDTQY
TRBV6-6	ASSYAIIPSGSDEQY
TRBV2	ASSDRLPNTGELF
TRBV4-1	ASSQGSVNLYGYT
TRBV18	ASSTPPLASGNTEQF
TRBV15	ATSSDGNEQY
TRBV2	ASSEFETGVVEQF
TRBV14	ASSYFSGSYNEQF
TRBV5-4	ASSSFDRDNSPLH
TRBV20-1	SARDPGLGIETQY
TRBV3-1	ASRTSGTSHNEQF
TRBV12-2	ASRLEVTGAHQYNEQF
TRBV29-1	SVDQGPNQPQH
TRBV7-2	ASSLRARKAYNEQF
TRBV29-1	SVSTSGSNEQF
TRBV12-3/TRBV12-4	ATGRGVNTEAF
TRBV7-2	ASSIAGGSYNEQF